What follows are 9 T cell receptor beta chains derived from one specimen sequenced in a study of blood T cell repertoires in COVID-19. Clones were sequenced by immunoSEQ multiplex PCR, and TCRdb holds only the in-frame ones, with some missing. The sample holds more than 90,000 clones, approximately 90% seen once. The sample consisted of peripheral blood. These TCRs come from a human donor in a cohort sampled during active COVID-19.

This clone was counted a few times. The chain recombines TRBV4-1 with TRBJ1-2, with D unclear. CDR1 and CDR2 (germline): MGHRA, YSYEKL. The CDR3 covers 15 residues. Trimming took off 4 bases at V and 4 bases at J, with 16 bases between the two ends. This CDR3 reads CASSPHASIGYGYTF. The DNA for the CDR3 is TGCGCCAGCAGCCCCCACGCATCCATCGGCTATGGCTACACCTTC.

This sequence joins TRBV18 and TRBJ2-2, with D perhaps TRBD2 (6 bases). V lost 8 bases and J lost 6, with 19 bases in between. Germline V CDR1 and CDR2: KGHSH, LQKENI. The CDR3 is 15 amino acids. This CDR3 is CASAEPGGPAGELFF. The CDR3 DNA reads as TGTGCCAGCGCGGAACCCGGAGGGCCAGCCGGGGAGCTGTTTTTT. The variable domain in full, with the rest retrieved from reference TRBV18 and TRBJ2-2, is NAGVMQNPRHLVRRRGQEARLRCSPMKGHSHVYWYRQLPEEGLKFMVYLQKENIIDESGMPKERFSAEFPKEGPSILRIQQVVRGDSAAYFCASAEPGGPAGELFFGEGSRLTVL.

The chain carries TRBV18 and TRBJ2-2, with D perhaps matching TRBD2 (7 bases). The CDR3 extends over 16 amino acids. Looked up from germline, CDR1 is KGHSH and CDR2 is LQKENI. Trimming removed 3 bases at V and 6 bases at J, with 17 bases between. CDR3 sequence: CASSPPGAGVAGELFF. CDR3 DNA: TGTGCCAGCTCACCGCCGGGGGCGGGAGTTGCCGGGGAGCTGTTTTTT. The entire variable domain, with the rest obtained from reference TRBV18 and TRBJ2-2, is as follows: NAGVMQNPRHLVRRRGQEARLRCSPMKGHSHVYWYRQLPEEGLKFMVYLQKENIIDESGMPKERFSAEFPKEGPSILRIQQVVRGDSAAYFCASSPPGAGVAGELFFGEGSRLTVL.

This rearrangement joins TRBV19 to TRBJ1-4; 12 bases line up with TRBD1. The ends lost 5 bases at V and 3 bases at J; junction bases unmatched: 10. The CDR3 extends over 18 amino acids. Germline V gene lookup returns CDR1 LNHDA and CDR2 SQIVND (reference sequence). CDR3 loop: CASSAIRDRGQSNEKLFF. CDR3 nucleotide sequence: TGTGCCAGTAGTGCAATCCGGGACAGGGGGCAATCTAATGAAAAACTGTTTTTT.

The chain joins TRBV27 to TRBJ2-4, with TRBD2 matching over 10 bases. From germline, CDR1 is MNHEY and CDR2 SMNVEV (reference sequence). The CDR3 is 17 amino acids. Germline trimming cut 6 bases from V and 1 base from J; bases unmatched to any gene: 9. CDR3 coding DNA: TGTGCCAGCAGACTGAGCGGGAGGGCCTTGGCCAAAAACATTCAGTACTTC. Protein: CASRLSGRALAKNIQYF.

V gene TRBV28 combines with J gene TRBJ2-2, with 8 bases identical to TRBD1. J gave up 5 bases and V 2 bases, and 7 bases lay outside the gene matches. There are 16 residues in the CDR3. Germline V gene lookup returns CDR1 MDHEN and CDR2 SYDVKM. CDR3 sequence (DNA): TGTGCCAGCAGTTTACCCCGACAGGGGAGGACCGGGGAGCTGTTTTTT. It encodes CASSLPRQGRTGELFF. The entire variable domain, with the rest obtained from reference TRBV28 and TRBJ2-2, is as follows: DVKVTQSSRYLVKRTGEKVFLECVQDMDHENMFWYRQDPGLGLRLIYFSYDVKMKEKGDIPEGYSVSREKKERFSLILESASTNQTSMYLCASSLPRQGRTGELFFGEGSRLTVL.

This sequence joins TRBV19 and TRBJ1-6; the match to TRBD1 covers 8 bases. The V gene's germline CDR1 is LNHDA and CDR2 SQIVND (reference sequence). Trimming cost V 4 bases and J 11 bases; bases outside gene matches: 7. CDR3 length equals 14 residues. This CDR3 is CASSTGQGSTPLHF. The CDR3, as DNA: TGTGCCAGTAGTACTGGACAGGGATCGACACCCCTCCACTTT. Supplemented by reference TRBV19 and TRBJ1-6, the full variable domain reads DGGITQSPKYLFRKEGQNVTLSCEQNLNHDAMYWYRQDPGQGLRLIYYSQIVNDFQKGDIAEGYSVSREKKESFPLTVTSAQKNPTAFYLCASSTGQGSTPLHFGNGTRLTVT.

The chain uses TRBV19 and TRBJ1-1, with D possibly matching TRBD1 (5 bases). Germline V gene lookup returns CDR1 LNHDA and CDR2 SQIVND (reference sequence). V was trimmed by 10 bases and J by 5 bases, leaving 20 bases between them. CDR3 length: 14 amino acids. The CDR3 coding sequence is TGTGCCACCCGTGGGGCAGGCGATAGTACTGAAGCTTTCTTT. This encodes CATRGAGDSTEAFF.

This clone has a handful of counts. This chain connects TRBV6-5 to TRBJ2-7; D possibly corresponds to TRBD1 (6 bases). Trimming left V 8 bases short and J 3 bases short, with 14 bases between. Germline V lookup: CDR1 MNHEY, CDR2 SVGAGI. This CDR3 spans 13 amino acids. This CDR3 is CASWKDRNYEQYF. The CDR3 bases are TGTGCCAGCTGGAAGGACAGAAACTACGAGCAGTACTTC.